This entry describes one T cell receptor (beta chain). The data were obtained in a study of blood T cell repertoires in COVID-19. Across the whole study: Material from acute and convalescent COVID-19 was sourced from the United States, Italy and Spain.

As originally analysed: Estimates of nucleated cell counts were drawn from the amplification of reference gene primers. Some clones are missing from TCRdb's copy, which holds only in-frame ones; the method was immunoSEQ multiplex PCR. Clone size and the V and J calls come from that table; the DNA yielded D and trimming. The sample holds about 40,000 clones, about 80% seen once. What was sequenced was peripheral blood. This TCR derives from a human donor with acute or convalescent COVID-19. The donor label of this sample is uncertain.

CDR3 in DNA: TGTGCCAGCAGCTTTTATGTTGACAGAGAGACCCAGTACTTC. This translates into CASSFYVDRETQYF. The chain has TRBV11-3 and TRBJ2-5; D is possibly TRBD1 (5 bases). This CDR3 has 14 residues. V lost 3 bases, J lost 4 bases, and 12 bases lay in between. Germline CDR1 is SGHNT and CDR2 is YENEEA.